This entry lists 2 T cell receptor beta chains sequenced from one sample in a study of control samples from healthy donors and cancer patients. Sequencing was performed with immunoSEQ multiplex PCR; in TCRdb, only in-frame clones are kept and a portion is missing. The sample contains tens of thousands of clones, around nine tenths of which appear only once. What was sequenced was PBMCs. The receptors originated from a woman between 45 and 65 years old with colorectal cancer.

This chain connects TRBV18 to TRBJ2-3; 16 nucleotides match TRBD2. This CDR3 is built from 18 residues. Germline CDR1 is KGHSH and CDR2 is LQKENI. J was trimmed by 4 bases and V by 6 bases; bases with no gene match: 10. The CDR3 coding sequence is TGTGCCAGCTCGCCTCCGGGACTAGCGGGGGGGACGGCAGATACGCAGTATTTT. Residues: CASSPPGLAGGTADTQYF.

This clone has a single count. CDR3: CASSTRGYGDTEAFF. CDR3 bases: TGTGCCAGCAGCACCAGGGGGTACGGGGACACTGAAGCTTTCTTT. The chain recombines TRBV11-1 with TRBJ1-1; TRBD1 agrees at 7 bases. Unmatched junction bases numbered 9, after V lost 5 bases and J lost 3 bases. CDR3 length equals 15 residues. Germline CDR1 is SGHAT and CDR2 is FQDESV (reference sequence).